This T cell receptor beta chain emerged from a study of T cell changes during pregnancy in multiple sclerosis. The CDR3 contains 15 residues. The germline CDR1 and CDR2 sequences are MNHEY and SMNVEV (reference sequence). Trimming cost V 4 bases and J 3 bases, with 16 bases left between them. The data were produced by immunoSEQ multiplex PCR, yet TCRdb's version contains in-frame clones alone and is incomplete. The sample holds fewer than 20,000 clones, 95% to 97% seen once. The sample was peripheral blood, taken in the third trimester of pregnancy. This chain joins TRBV27 and TRBJ2-7, with D perhaps matching TRBD1 (5 bases). The source of this sequence is a female donor with multiple sclerosis, enrolled in a pregnancy study. CDR3 sequence reads: CASSSPDSANYEQYF. The CDR3, as DNA: TGTGCCAGCAGTTCGCCAGACAGTGCGAACTACGAGCAGTACTTC.